One and the same sample provided the 12 T cell receptor beta chains below, sequenced in a study of T cell responses to AZD1222 COVID-19 vaccine. Clones were read by immunoSEQ multiplex PCR, and TCRdb kept only the in-frame ones, dropping some. The table has some 120,000 clones, more than 85% seen once. The input for sequencing was peripheral blood, taken on day 0 of AZD1222 vaccination. These TCRs come from an adult in good health.

V gene TRBV6-2 or TRBV6-3 combines with J gene TRBJ2-3; the D call may be TRBD1 or TRBD2 (5 bases each). Deletions cut 5 bases from V and 1 base from J, with 13 bases between. CDR1 and CDR2 from the germline V gene are MNHEY and SVGEGT. This CDR3 is built from 15 residues. The CDR3 protein is CASSGDQQGTDTQYF. DNA of the CDR3: TGTGCCAGCAGTGGGGACCAGCAGGGCACAGATACGCAGTATTTT.

This chain links TRBV5-1 with TRBJ1-6; D call uncertain. Looked up from germline, CDR1 is SGHRS and CDR2 is YFSETQ. This CDR3 contains 15 residues. Trimming removed 4 bases from V and 9 bases from J, with 17 bases in between. The CDR3 region is CASSPRPGEGSPLHF. In nucleotides, the CDR3 is TGCGCCAGCAGCCCGAGGCCCGGGGAAGGTTCACCCCTCCACTTT.

This clone was recorded once. V usage is TRBV7-3 and J usage is TRBJ1-1, with 8 bases matching TRBD1. Germline CDR1 and CDR2: SGHTA and FQGTGA. This CDR3 region has 12 residues. J was trimmed by 13 bases and V by 6 bases; bases with no gene match: 10. Written as DNA, the CDR3 is TGTGCCAGCAGTGCACAGGGGGATCAGATTTTCTTT. Protein: CASSAQGDQIFF. The entire variable domain, with the rest obtained from reference TRBV7-3 and TRBJ1-1, is as follows: GAGVSQTPSNKVTEKGKYVELRCDPISGHTALYWYRQSLGQGPEFLIYFQGTGAADDSGLPNDRFFAVRPEGSVSTLKIQRTERGDSAVYLCASSAQGDQIFFGQGTRLTVV.

This chain links TRBV3-1 (or the pseudogene TRBV3-2) with TRBJ2-2, with TRBD2 matching 8 bases. Germline assignment: CDR1 LGHDT and CDR2 YNNKEL (reference sequence). This CDR3 region has 18 residues. J gave up 0 bases and V 3 bases, and 9 bases lay outside the gene matches. The DNA of the CDR3 is TGTGCCAGCAGCCATCCGGGAGGGGCCGGGGCGAACACCGGGGAGCTGTTTTTT. Its protein is CASSHPGGAGANTGELFF.

The V call is TRBV5-1, the J call TRBJ1-2; maybe TRBD1 (6 bases). CDR1 SGHRS and CDR2 YFSETQ come from the germline V gene. V was clipped by 4 bases and J by 3 bases, with 16 bases between them. This CDR3 is built from 15 residues. The CDR3 nucleotides are TGCGCCAGCAGCCAGACACGGTCAGGGGACTATGGCTACACCTTC. Translating gives CASSQTRSGDYGYTF. The full variable domain, rest sourced from reference TRBV5-1 and TRBJ1-2, is KAGVTQTPRYLIKTRGQQVTLSCSPISGHRSVSWYQQTPGQGLQFLFEYFSETQRNKGNFPGRFSGRQFSNSRSEMNVSTLELGDSALYLCASSQTRSGDYGYTFGSGTRLTVV.

The chain couples TRBV7-3 to TRBJ1-4, with 9 positions matching TRBD1. V shed 5 bases, J shed 6 bases, and the junction held 10 bases outside the gene matches. The CDR3 runs to 16 residues. CDR1 and CDR2 (germline): SGHTA, FQGTGA. The CDR3 nucleotides read TGTGCCAGCAGCCTATCATACAGGGGGCGCGATGAAAAACTGTTTTTT. The encoded protein is CASSLSYRGRDEKLFF.

V usage is TRBV3-1 (or the pseudogene TRBV3-2) and J usage is TRBJ1-3, with D maybe TRBD1 (5 bases). This CDR3 is built from 16 residues. The germline V and J ends were trimmed by 4 bases and 3 bases, with 16 bases remaining between them. Per the germline V gene, CDR1 is LGHDT and CDR2 is YNNKEL (reference sequence). CDR3 nucleotide sequence: TGTGCCAGCAGCCCCTCCACGGGGCCACGTGGAAACACCATATATTTT. Protein: CASSPSTGPRGNTIYF.

This clone was counted between two and nine times. The rearrangement uses TRBV12-5 and TRBJ1-1; TRBD1 aligns across 7 bases. Germline-derived CDR1 and CDR2 are LGHNT and FRNRAP. CDR3 size: 11 residues. J lost 11 bases, V lost 7 bases, and 7 bases had no gene match. This CDR3 reads CASAVTGAAFF. In DNA, the CDR3 is TGTGCTAGTGCCGTTACAGGGGCGGCTTTCTTT. The whole variable domain, remainder taken from reference TRBV12-5 and TRBJ1-1, is DARVTQTPRHKVTEMGQEVTMRCQPILGHNTVFWYRQTMMQGLELLAYFRNRAPLDDSGMPKDRFSAEMPDATLATLKIQPSEPRDSAVYFCASAVTGAAFFGQGTRLTVV.

The gene calls are TRBV7-9 and TRBJ1-1; D not certain. Looked up from germline, CDR1 is SEHNR and CDR2 is FQNEAQ (reference sequence). V was clipped by 1 base and J by 1 base, with 4 bases between them. This CDR3 is 13 amino acids long. The CDR3 loop is CASSLERNTEAFF. The CDR3 DNA reads TGTGCCAGCAGCTTAGAAAGGAACACTGAAGCTTTCTTT.

CDR3 amino acids: CASSVDAGNYEQYF. CDR3 DNA sequence: TGTGCCAGCAGCGTAGATGCAGGGAACTACGAGCAGTACTTC. V gene TRBV9 combines with J gene TRBJ2-7, with D possibly TRBD1 on 5 matching bases. The germline gives CDR1 SGDLS, CDR2 YYNGEE. V was cut by 0 bases and J by 3 bases, with 10 bases left in between. This CDR3 spans 14 amino acids.

This chain connects TRBV5-1 to TRBJ2-7, with D perhaps matching TRBD1 or TRBD2 (5 bases each). CDR1 and CDR2 (germline): SGHRS, YFSETQ. The CDR3 extends over 12 amino acids. Trimming removed 0 bases at V and 6 bases at J, with 7 bases between. This chain's CDR3 is CASSLGGTEQYF. The CDR3 DNA reads as TGCGCCAGCAGCTTGGGTGGGACCGAGCAGTACTTC.

The J gene is TRBJ2-7, the V gene TRBV19, with TRBD1 identical over 9 bases. The germline V gene has CDR1 LNHDA and CDR2 SQIVND (reference sequence). CDR3 length: 15 residues. Losses at the gene ends were 7 bases for V and 7 bases for J; bases not matched to a gene: 14. The chain's CDR3 is CASKPTGTGRREQYF. The CDR3 region has the DNA TGTGCCAGTAAACCTACCGGGACAGGGCGCCGGGAGCAGTACTTC.